Listed below are T cell receptor beta chains from one sample, sequenced in a study of sequential checkpoint blockade in melanoma. Profiling relied on immunoSEQ multiplex PCR, and the TCRdb table lists in-frame clones only, not all of them. The sample comprises some 20,000 clones, under 60% of which are singletons, and roughly 15% rests with the top ten. Sequenced material: CD8+ T cells sorted from blood (inferred from file names), taken from a patient given nivolumab and ipilimumab in sequence. These receptors originate from a human donor with melanoma. Each CDR3 is given with its conserved first and last residue. D genes are given only for firm matches. The size of a clone is reported for some rows only, either as once, few or many, or as a class for expanded clones.

v_call	clone_size	j_call	cdr3_length	d_call	cdr3_nt	cdr3_aa
TRBV15	NA	TRBJ1-1	17	TRBD1	TGTGCCACCAGCAGAGATAGGGACAGGGGGCGAGAAAATGAAGCTTTCTTT	CATSRDRDRGRENEAFF
TRBV30	NA	TRBJ1-6	14	NA	TGTGCCTGGAGACTCACCACCTTAGAATCACCCCTCCACTTT	CAWRLTTLESPLHF
TRBV5-4	NA	TRBJ2-7	14	NA	TGTGCCAGCAGCTTGGTAGGGGCGCAGAACGAGCAGTACTTC	CASSLVGAQNEQYF
TRBV7-9	few	TRBJ1-4	15	TRBD1	TGTGCCAGCAGCCCATGGGACAGTTCTAATGAAAAACTGTTTTTT	CASSPWDSSNEKLFF
TRBV11-3	few	TRBJ2-5	17	TRBD2	TGTGCCAGCAGCTTAGCCGCTAGCGGGGGATTGCAAGAGACCCAGTACTTC	CASSLAASGGLQETQYF
TRBV10-2	NA	TRBJ1-2	14	NA	TGCGCCAGCACCCCAGGATTGATGCGCTATGGCTACACCTTC	CASTPGLMRYGYTF
TRBV27	NA	TRBJ1-4	15	TRBD1	TGTGCCAGCAGTTCTTGGACAGGGGGCTCTGAAAAACTGTTTTTT	CASSSWTGGSEKLFF
TRBV6-1	few	TRBJ1-5	15	NA	TGTGCCAGCAGTTTAGACAATAATAGCAATCAGCCCCAGCATTTT	CASSLDNNSNQPQHF
TRBV27	NA	TRBJ2-2	15	NA	TGTGCCAGCAGTTTAGTCAGGGCGAACACCGGGGAGCTGTTTTTT	CASSLVRANTGELFF
TRBV7-8	NA	TRBJ2-5	14	NA	TGTGCCAGCAGCCCGGGACTCGTAGAGAAGACCCAGTACTTC	CASSPGLVEKTQYF
TRBV30	NA	TRBJ1-2	14	NA	TGTGCCTGGAGGGGATCTGGGGGACTACGGGGCTACACCTTC	CAWRGSGGLRGYTF
TRBV25-1	NA	TRBJ1-2	14	NA	TGTGCCAGCAGCAGGACAGCTTCTAACTATGGCTACACCTTC	CASSRTASNYGYTF
TRBV7-2	NA	TRBJ2-1	15	TRBD2	TGTGCCAGTCGGGCAAGCGGGAGCTCCTACAATGAGCAGTTCTTC	CASRASGSSYNEQFF
TRBV7-6	few	TRBJ2-3	15	TRBD2	TGTGCCAGCAGCCCCAGCGGGAAGAGCACAGATACGCAGTATTTT	CASSPSGKSTDTQYF
TRBV2	few	TRBJ2-1	13	TRBD1	TGTGCCAGCAGTGACGGGACAGACAATGAGCAGTTCTTC	CASSDGTDNEQFF
TRBV7-7	few	TRBJ2-5	14	NA	TGTGCCAGCAGCTTAGGTCCTAGCCTAGAGACCCAGTACTTC	CASSLGPSLETQYF
TRBV6-4	NA	TRBJ2-3	14	NA	TGTGCCAGCAGTTCTAGCGTTCGTGCAGATACGCAGTATTTT	CASSSSVRADTQYF